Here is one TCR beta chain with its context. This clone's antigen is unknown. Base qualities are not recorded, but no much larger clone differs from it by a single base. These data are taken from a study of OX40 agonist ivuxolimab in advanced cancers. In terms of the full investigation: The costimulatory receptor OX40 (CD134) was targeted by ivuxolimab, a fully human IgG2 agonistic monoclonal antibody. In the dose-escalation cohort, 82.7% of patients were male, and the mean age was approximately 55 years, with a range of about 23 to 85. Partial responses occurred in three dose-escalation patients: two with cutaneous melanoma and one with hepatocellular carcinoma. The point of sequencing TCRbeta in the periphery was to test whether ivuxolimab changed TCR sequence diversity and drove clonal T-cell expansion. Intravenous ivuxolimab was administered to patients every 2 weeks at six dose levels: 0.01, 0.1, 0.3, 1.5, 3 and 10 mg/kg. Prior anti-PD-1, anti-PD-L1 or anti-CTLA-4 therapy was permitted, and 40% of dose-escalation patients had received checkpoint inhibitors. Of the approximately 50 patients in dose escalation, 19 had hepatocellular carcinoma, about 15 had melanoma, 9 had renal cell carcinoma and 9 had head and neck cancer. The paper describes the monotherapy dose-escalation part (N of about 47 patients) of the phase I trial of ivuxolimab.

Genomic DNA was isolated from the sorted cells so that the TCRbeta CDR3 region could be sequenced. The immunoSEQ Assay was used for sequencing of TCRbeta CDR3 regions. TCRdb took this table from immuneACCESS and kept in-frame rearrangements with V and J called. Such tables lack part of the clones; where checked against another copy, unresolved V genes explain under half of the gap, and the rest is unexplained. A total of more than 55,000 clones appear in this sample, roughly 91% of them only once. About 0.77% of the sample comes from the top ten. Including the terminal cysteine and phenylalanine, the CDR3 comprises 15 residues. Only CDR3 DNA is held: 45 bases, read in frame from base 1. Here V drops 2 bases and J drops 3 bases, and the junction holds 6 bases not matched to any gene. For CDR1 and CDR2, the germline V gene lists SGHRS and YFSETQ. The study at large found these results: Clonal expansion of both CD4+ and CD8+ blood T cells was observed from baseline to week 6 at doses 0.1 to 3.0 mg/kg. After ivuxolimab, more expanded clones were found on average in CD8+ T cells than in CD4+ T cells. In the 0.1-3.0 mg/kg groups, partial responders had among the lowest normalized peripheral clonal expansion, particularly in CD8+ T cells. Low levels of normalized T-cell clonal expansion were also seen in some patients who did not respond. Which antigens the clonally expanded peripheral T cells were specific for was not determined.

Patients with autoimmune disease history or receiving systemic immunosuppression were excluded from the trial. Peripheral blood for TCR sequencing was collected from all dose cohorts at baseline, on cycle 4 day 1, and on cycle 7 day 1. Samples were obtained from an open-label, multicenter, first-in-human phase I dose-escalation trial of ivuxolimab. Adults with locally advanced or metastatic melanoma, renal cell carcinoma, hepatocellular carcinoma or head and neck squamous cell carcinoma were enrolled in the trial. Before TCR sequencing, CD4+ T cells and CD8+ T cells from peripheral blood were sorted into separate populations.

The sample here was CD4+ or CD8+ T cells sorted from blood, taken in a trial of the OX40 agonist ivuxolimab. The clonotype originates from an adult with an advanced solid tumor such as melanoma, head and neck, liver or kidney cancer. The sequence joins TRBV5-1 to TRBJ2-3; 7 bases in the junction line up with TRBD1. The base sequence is TGCGCCAGCAGCTTTCTAGGGGGCGGGACAGATACGCAGTATTTT. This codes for CASSFLGGGTDTQYF.